The present T cell receptor (beta chain) was sequenced within a study of shared clonotypes between healthy human individuals. Measured with immunoSEQ multiplex PCR; TCRdb has only the in-frame clones, and not every one. The sample yields about 1.9 million clones, around 93% seen once. CD45RO-negative, CCR7-positively selected cells formed the naive CD8 fraction, excluding terminally differentiated effector memory CD45RA+ cells. There were only Caucasian adults among the donors, and all lived in Nashville, Tennessee. The source is a man aged 18 to 30 in good health. Some clones in this sample may be carry-over from other donors' samples. Sample: naive CD8+ T cells from PBMCs.

The CDR3 DNA follows: TGTGCCAGCCGAAGAAGGGGGCCCTACTACGAGCAGTACTTC. This encodes CASRRRGPYYEQYF. The genes are TRBV28 and TRBJ2-7; 7 nucleotides align to TRBD1. CDR1 MDHEN and CDR2 SYDVKM come from the germline V gene. This CDR3 is built from 14 residues. With V trimmed by 8 bases and J by 3 bases, 10 bases remained unmatched.